This entry lists 28 T cell receptor beta chains sequenced from one sample in a study of T cell responses to AZD1222 COVID-19 vaccine. The assay was immunoSEQ multiplex PCR, and TCRdb's table has in-frame clones only and misses some. The sample lists 150,000 to 200,000 clones; less than 90% were seen once. The sequences come from peripheral blood, collected on day 0 of AZD1222 vaccination. All receptors derive from an adult in good health.

The rearrangement uses TRBV29-1 and TRBJ2-1; no clear D gene. Germline-derived CDR1 and CDR2 are SQVTM and ANQGSEA. The CDR3 has 10 residues. Trimming removed 6 bases from V and 6 bases from J, with 6 bases in between. CDR3 sequence reads: CSVVRNEQFF. The CDR3 coding sequence is TGCAGCGTCGTTCGCAATGAGCAGTTCTTC.

The chain has TRBV7-2 and TRBJ2-7, with D perhaps matching TRBD1 (6 bases). The germline gives CDR1 SGHTA, CDR2 FQGNSA. CDR3 size: 17 residues. V was shortened by 1 base and J by 4 bases, with 20 bases between the two germline ends. The CDR3 region is CASSLGGLAHHSYEQYV. The CDR3 DNA reads TGTGCCAGCAGCTTAGGGGGGCTAGCCCATCACTCTTACGAGCAGTACGTC.

The chain couples TRBV6-6 to TRBJ2-5; 10 bases are a match to TRBD2. Losses at the gene ends were 4 bases for V and 2 bases for J; bases not matched to a gene: 4. Germline loops: CDR1 MNHNY, CDR2 SVGAGI (reference sequence). The CDR3 loop spans 15 amino acids. CDR3 in amino acids: CASSWLAGAQETQYF. CDR3 nucleotide sequence: TGTGCCAGCAGTTGGCTAGCGGGGGCTCAAGAGACCCAGTACTTC.

The chain uses TRBV6-5 and TRBJ1-1; D call uncertain. Per the germline V gene, CDR1 is MNHEY and CDR2 is SVGAGI. The V and J ends lost 8 bases and 0 bases respectively, with 10 bases between them. The CDR3 is made up of 13 amino acids. CDR3 sequence (DNA): TGTGCCAGCCTCCTGACGGTGAACACTGAAGCTTTCTTT. It encodes CASLLTVNTEAFF.

The gene calls are TRBV7-2 and TRBJ1-4; D not certain. Per germline, CDR1 SGHTA and CDR2 FQGNSA. V lost 5 bases, J lost 1 base, and 11 bases lay in between. The CDR3 runs 15 residues. In DNA form, the CDR3 reads TGTGCCAGCAGCATCTCCGGTCTAACTAATGAAAAACTGTTTTTT. Amino acid sequence: CASSISGLTNEKLFF. Drawing the rest from reference TRBV7-2 and TRBJ1-4, the complete variable domain is GAGVSQSPSNKVTEKGKDVELRCDPISGHTALYWYRQSLGQGLEFLIYFQGNSAPDKSGLPSDRFSAERTGGSVSTLTIQRTQQEDSAVYLCASSISGLTNEKLFFGSGTQLSVL.

About this clone itself: This sample also contains other DNA sequences that code for the same CDR3. The chain combines TRBV20-1 with TRBJ1-1; D gene ambiguous. The germline V gene encodes CDR1 DFQATT and CDR2 SNEGSKA (reference sequence). The CDR3 spans 11 residues. Trimming pared 1 base from V and 5 bases from J, leaving 5 bases between. This CDR3 reads CSARVGTEAFF. The CDR3 DNA follows: TGCAGTGCTAGAGTGGGAACTGAAGCTTTCTTT.

This chain uses TRBV5-1 with TRBJ1-3; 7 bases match TRBD1. Germline V gives CDR1 SGHRS, CDR2 YFSETQ. The CDR3 is 15 residues long. The J segment lost 0 bases and the V segment lost 4 bases, leaving 4 bases of the junction unmatched. CDR3: CASSPYRGSGNTIYF. The DNA of the CDR3 is TGCGCCAGCAGCCCGTACAGGGGCTCTGGAAACACCATATATTTT.

The chain links TRBV9 to TRBJ2-2; no clear D gene. There are 15 residues in the CDR3. V lost 3 bases and J 5 bases, leaving 14 bases between the germline ends. Germline V gene sequence: CDR1 SGDLS, CDR2 YYNGEE. CDR3 DNA: TGTGCCAGCAGCGCCACTACGCTACCGACCGGGGAGCTGTTTTTT. This codes for CASSATTLPTGELFF.

This sequence joins TRBV7-2 and TRBJ1-3; no reliable D call. Germline CDR1 is SGHTA and CDR2 is FQGNSA. Trimming removed 5 bases at V and 0 bases at J, with 11 bases between. The CDR3 sequence is 15 residues long. CDR3 nucleotides: TGTGCCAGCAGCCCGAGAACATTCTCTGGAAACACCATATATTTT. Amino acid sequence: CASSPRTFSGNTIYF.

The chain carries TRBV4-1 and TRBJ1-6; D may be TRBD1 (5 bases). This CDR3 has 18 residues. The V and J ends lost 4 bases and 0 bases respectively, with 16 bases between them. CDR1 MGHRA and CDR2 YSYEKL come from the germline V gene. In nucleotides, the CDR3 is TGCGCCAGCAGCCCGGGACGCCCCGTACGCTCCTATAATTCACCCCTCCACTTT. Translated: CASSPGRPVRSYNSPLHF.

The genes are TRBV30 and TRBJ2-3; TRBD2 agrees at 9 bases. Unmatched junction bases numbered 8, after V lost 3 bases and J lost 4 bases. The CDR3 consists of 15 residues. Germline CDR1 is GTSNPN and CDR2 is SVGIG (reference sequence). In DNA, the CDR3 is TGTGCCTGGAGCCAAGGCGGGAGGGCCTCAGATACGCAGTATTTT. Protein sequence: CAWSQGGRASDTQYF.

J is TRBJ2-5 and V is TRBV9; 7 bases match TRBD1. The CDR3 is 14 amino acids. Germline V gene sequence: CDR1 SGDLS, CDR2 YYNGEE. With V trimmed by 4 bases and J by 1 base, 4 bases remained unmatched. The CDR3 here is CASSLQGSQETQYF. DNA for the CDR3: TGTGCCAGCAGCTTACAGGGGTCCCAAGAGACCCAGTACTTC.

The V call is TRBV6-5, the J call TRBJ1-5; D call uncertain. V was pared by 5 bases and J by 2 bases, with 13 bases between. Germline V lookup: CDR1 MNHEY, CDR2 SVGAGI. The CDR3 has 15 amino acids. The CDR3 here is CASSHPQTGNQPQHF. CDR3 bases: TGTGCCAGCAGTCATCCACAGACGGGCAATCAGCCCCAGCATTTT.

CDR3 in DNA: TGTGCCAGCAGTTTATTAGGGCTTAGGGGCTACACCTTC. Protein sequence: CASSLLGLRGYTF. The V gene is TRBV28, the J gene TRBJ1-2; D is unclear. The CDR3 extends over 13 amino acids. The germline V gene has CDR1 MDHEN and CDR2 SYDVKM. V lost 1 base, J lost 8 bases, and 11 bases lay in between.

DNA of the CDR3: TGTGCCACCAGTGCACTGACAACCTCCTACAATGAGCAGTTCTTC. Translation: CATSALTTSYNEQFF. The rearrangement joins TRBV24-1 to TRBJ2-1; D is unresolved. CDR3 length: 15 residues. Germline V CDR1 and CDR2: KGHDR, SFDVKD. V dropped 5 bases and J dropped 0 bases, with 10 bases sitting between them.

This clone appeared once. The chain joins TRBV2 to TRBJ1-1; possible D gene TRBD1, 6 bases. V lost 4 bases to trimming and J lost 0 bases, with 9 bases between them. The germline CDR1 and CDR2 sequences are SNHLY and FYNNEI. The CDR3 loop spans 14 amino acids. In DNA, the CDR3 is TGTGCCAGCAGTGGACAGGAAATGAACACTGAAGCTTTCTTT. Protein product: CASSGQEMNTEAFF.

The V call is TRBV19, the J call TRBJ2-3; weak D call: TRBD2 (5 bases). Germline CDR1 reads LNHDA; CDR2 reads SQIVND (reference sequence). V was shortened by 1 base and J by 3 bases, with 8 bases between the two germline ends. The CDR3 spans 14 residues. In DNA form, the CDR3 reads TGTGCCAGTAGTATAGGACTAAAGACAGATACGCAGTATTTT. Amino acid sequence: CASSIGLKTDTQYF. Based on the CDR3 plus reference TRBV19 and TRBJ2-3, the full variable domain is DGGITQSPKYLFRKEGQNVTLSCEQNLNHDAMYWYRQDPGQGLRLIYYSQIVNDFQKGDIAEGYSVSREKKESFPLTVTSAQKNPTAFYLCASSIGLKTDTQYFGPGTRLTVL.

This chain links TRBV7-9 with TRBJ1-1; D may be TRBD1 (5 bases). The CDR3 covers 14 residues. Trimming removed 1 base at V and 2 bases at J, with 8 bases between. From germline, CDR1 is SEHNR and CDR2 FQNEAQ (reference sequence). The CDR3 nucleotides are TGTGCCAGCAGCTTAGGGGGGATAAACACTGAAGCTTTCTTT. This gives the protein CASSLGGINTEAFF.

This clone was found a few times. The chain is built from TRBV6-2 or TRBV6-3 and TRBJ1-5; 7 positions agree with TRBD1. Germline V gene lookup returns CDR1 MNHEY and CDR2 SVGEGT. This CDR3 is 17 amino acids long. V lost 0 bases, J lost 1 base, and 6 bases stayed unmatched. Here the CDR3 reads CASSYSGQRVSNQPQHF. DNA of the CDR3: TGTGCCAGCAGTTACTCGGGACAGCGTGTCAGCAATCAGCCCCAGCATTTT.

This chain uses TRBV29-1 with TRBJ2-1; a weak D match, TRBD2 (5 bases). The CDR3 contains 12 residues. V shed 8 bases and J shed 6 bases, with 14 bases lying between them. The germline CDR1 and CDR2 sequences are SQVTM and ANQGSEA. CDR3 bases: TGCAGCATAACGGACGGAGGCAATGAGCAGTTCTTC. Protein sequence: CSITDGGNEQFF.

The J gene is TRBJ1-3, the V gene TRBV6-5, with 8 positions matching TRBD1. Germline-derived CDR1 and CDR2 are MNHEY and SVGAGI. The CDR3 consists of 15 residues. Losses at the gene ends were 6 bases for V and 2 bases for J; bases not matched to a gene: 6. The CDR3 coding sequence is TGTGCCAGCAGCACAATGACAGGGGCTGGAAACACCATATATTTT. It encodes CASSTMTGAGNTIYF.

The chain is built from TRBV7-9 and TRBJ1-1; D remains ambiguous. The V end lost 6 bases, the J end lost 0 bases, and 8 bases lay between the germline ends. Per the germline V gene, CDR1 is SEHNR and CDR2 is FQNEAQ (reference sequence). CDR3 size: 13 residues. CDR3 in amino acids: CASRDGVNTEAFF. CDR3 nucleotides: TGTGCCAGCAGGGATGGGGTGAACACTGAAGCTTTCTTT. Full variable domain (remainder filled in from reference TRBV7-9 and TRBJ1-1): DTGVSQNPRHKITKRGQNVTFRCDPISEHNRLYWYRQTLGQGPEFLTYFQNEAQLEKSRLLSDRFSAERPKGSFSTLEIQRTEQGDSAMYLCASRDGVNTEAFFGQGTRLTVV.

V is TRBV15 and J is TRBJ1-5; D is undetermined. From germline, CDR1 is LNHNV and CDR2 YYDKDF (reference sequence). The V end was cut by 5 bases, the J end by 0 bases, with 11 bases between. The CDR3 totals 15 residues. The CDR3 DNA follows: TGTGCCACCAGCGAGAGGTGGAGTAGCAATCAGCCCCAGCATTTT. Translation gives CATSERWSSNQPQHF. Full variable domain (remainder filled in from reference TRBV15 and TRBJ1-5): DAMVIQNPRYQVTQFGKPVTLSCSQTLNHNVMYWYQQKSSQAPKLLFHYYDKDFNNEADTPDNFQSRRPNTSFCFLDIRSPGLGDTAMYLCATSERWSSNQPQHFGDGTRLSIL.

The V and J genes are TRBV19 and TRBJ1-3; the D gene is possibly TRBD1 (5 bases). The germline gives CDR1 LNHDA, CDR2 SQIVND (reference sequence). Between the trimmed V and J ends, which lost 8 bases and 0 bases, there was a span of 8 bases. The CDR3 runs to 13 residues. CDR3 sequence: CASRQSSGNTIYF. The CDR3 nucleotides read TGTGCCAGTCGACAGAGCTCTGGAAACACCATATATTTT. The whole variable domain, remainder taken from reference TRBV19 and TRBJ1-3, is DGGITQSPKYLFRKEGQNVTLSCEQNLNHDAMYWYRQDPGQGLRLIYYSQIVNDFQKGDIAEGYSVSREKKESFPLTVTSAQKNPTAFYLCASRQSSGNTIYFGEGSWLTVV.

The V and J genes are TRBV11-2 and TRBJ2-3, with 7 bases aligning to TRBD2. CDR1 SGHAT and CDR2 FQNNGV come from the germline V gene. This CDR3 contains 14 residues. The V and J ends lost 4 bases and 5 bases, in that order; junction bases with no gene match: 6. The CDR3 DNA reads as TGTGCCAGCAGCTCCGCGGGAGTCGGAGATACGCAGTATTTT. Translated, it gives CASSSAGVGDTQYF.

The chain combines TRBV9 with TRBJ2-1; TRBD1 or TRBD2 may be the D gene (6 bases each). CDR1 is SGDLS, CDR2 YYNGEE, per germline. V was cut by 0 bases and J by 2 bases, with 18 bases left in between. The CDR3 is 18 residues long. CDR3 residues: CASSVGWRGNVAYNEQFF. CDR3 nucleotide sequence: TGTGCCAGCAGCGTAGGGTGGAGGGGGAATGTCGCCTACAATGAGCAGTTCTTC.

This rearrangement joins TRBV27 to TRBJ1-5; 7 bases match TRBD1. Trimming at V came to 2 bases and at J to 6 bases, leaving 7 bases not matched to a gene. The CDR3 totals 15 residues. The germline gives CDR1 MNHEY, CDR2 SMNVEV (reference sequence). This chain's CDR3 is CASSLRGTVGQPQHF. CDR3 sequence (DNA): TGTGCCAGCAGTTTACGGGGGACAGTCGGTCAGCCCCAGCATTTT.

The V gene is TRBV2, the J gene TRBJ2-1; a possible D gene is TRBD2 (6 bases). The ends were cut back, 3 bases at V and 5 bases at J, with 14 bases in the middle. Germline lookup yields CDR1 SNHLY and CDR2 FYNNEI. This CDR3 region has 15 residues. The CDR3 spells CASSEERARNNEQFF. The DNA for the CDR3 is TGTGCCAGCAGTGAGGAGCGGGCGAGAAACAATGAGCAGTTCTTC. Supplemented by reference TRBV2 and TRBJ2-1, the full variable domain reads EPEVTQTPSHQVTQMGQEVILRCVPISNHLYFYWYRQILGQKVEFLVSFYNNEISEKSEIFDDQFSVERPDGSNFTLKIRSTKLEDSAMYFCASSEERARNNEQFFGPGTRLTVL.